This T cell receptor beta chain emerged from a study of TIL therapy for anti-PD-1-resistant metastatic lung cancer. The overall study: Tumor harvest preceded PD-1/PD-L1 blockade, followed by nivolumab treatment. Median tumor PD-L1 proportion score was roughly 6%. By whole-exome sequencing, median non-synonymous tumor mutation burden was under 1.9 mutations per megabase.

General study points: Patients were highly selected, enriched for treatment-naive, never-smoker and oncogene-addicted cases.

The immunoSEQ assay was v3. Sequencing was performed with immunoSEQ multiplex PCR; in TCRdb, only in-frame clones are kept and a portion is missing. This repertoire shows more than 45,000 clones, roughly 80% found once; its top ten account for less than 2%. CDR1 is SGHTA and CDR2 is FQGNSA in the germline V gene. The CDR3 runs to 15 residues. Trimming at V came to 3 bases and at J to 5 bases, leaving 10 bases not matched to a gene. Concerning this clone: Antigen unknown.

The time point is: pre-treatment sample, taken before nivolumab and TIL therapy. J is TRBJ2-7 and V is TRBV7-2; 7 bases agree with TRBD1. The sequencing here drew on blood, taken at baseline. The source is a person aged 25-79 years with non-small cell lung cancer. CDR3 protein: CASSFRGGPMDEQYF. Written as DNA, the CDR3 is TGTGCCAGCAGCTTCCGAGGGGGCCCAATGGACGAGCAGTACTTC.